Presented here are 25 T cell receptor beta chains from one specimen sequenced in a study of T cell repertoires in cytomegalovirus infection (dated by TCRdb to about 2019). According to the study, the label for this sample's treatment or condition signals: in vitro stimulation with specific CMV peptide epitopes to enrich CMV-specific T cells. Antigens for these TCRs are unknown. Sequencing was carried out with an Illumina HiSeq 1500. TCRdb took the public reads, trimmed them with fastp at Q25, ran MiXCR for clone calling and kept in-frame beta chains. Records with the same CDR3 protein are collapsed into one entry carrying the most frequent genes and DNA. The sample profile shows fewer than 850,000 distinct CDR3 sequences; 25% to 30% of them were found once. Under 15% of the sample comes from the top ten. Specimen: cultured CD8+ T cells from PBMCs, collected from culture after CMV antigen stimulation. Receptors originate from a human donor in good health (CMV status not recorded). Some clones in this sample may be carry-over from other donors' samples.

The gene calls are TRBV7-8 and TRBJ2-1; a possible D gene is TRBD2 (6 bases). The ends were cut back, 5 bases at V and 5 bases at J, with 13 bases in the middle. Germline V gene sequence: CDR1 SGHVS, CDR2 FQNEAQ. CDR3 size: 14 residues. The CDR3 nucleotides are TGTGCCAGCAGCCTTACTAGCACCCACAATGAGCAGTTCTTC. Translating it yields CASSLTSTHNEQFF. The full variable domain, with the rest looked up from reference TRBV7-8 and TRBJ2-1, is GAGVSQSPRYKVAKRGQDVALRCDPISGHVSLFWYQQALGQGPEFLTYFQNEAQLDKSGLPSDRFFAERPEGSVSTLKIQRTQQEDSAVYLCASSLTSTHNEQFFGPGTRLTVL.

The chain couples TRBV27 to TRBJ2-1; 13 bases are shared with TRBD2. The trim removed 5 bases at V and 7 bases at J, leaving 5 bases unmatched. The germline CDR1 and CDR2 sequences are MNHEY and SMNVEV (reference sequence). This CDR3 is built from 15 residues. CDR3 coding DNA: TGTGCCAGCAGTCCGGGACTAGCGGGGTGGAATGAGCAGTTCTTC. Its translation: CASSPGLAGWNEQFF.

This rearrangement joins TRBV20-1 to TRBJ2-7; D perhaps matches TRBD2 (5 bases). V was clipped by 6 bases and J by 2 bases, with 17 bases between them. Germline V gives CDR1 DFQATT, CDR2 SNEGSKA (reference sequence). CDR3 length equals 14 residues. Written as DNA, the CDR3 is TGCAGTGCAAAAGGACGGACTGTCACCTACGAGCAGTACTTC. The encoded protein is CSAKGRTVTYEQYF.

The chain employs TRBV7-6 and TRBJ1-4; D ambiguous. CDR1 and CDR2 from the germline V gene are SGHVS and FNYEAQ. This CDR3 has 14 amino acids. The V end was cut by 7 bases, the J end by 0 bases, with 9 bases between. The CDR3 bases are TGTGCCAGCACCCACATCGCAACTAATGAAAAACTGTTTTTT. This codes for CASTHIATNEKLFF. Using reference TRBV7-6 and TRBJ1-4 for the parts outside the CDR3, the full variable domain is GAGVSQSPRYKVTKRGQDVALRCDPISGHVSLYWYRQALGQGPEFLTYFNYEAQQDKSGLPNDRFSAERPEGSISTLTIQRTEQRDSAMYRCASTHIATNEKLFFGSGTQLSVL.

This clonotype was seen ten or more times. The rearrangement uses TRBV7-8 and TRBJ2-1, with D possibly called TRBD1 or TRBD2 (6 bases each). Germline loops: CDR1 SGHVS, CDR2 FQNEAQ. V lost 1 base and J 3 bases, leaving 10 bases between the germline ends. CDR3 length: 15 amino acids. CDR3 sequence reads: CASSLEGGLYNEQFF. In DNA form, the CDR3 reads TGTGCCAGCAGCTTAGAAGGGGGACTCTACAATGAGCAGTTCTTC.

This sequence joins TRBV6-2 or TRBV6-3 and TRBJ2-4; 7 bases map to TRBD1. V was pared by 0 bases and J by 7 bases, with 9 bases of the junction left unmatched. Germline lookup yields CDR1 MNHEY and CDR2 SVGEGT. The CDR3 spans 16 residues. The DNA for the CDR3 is TGTGCCAGCAGTTACTCGGAGCAGGGGGTCTGGAACATTCAGTACTTC. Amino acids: CASSYSEQGVWNIQYF.

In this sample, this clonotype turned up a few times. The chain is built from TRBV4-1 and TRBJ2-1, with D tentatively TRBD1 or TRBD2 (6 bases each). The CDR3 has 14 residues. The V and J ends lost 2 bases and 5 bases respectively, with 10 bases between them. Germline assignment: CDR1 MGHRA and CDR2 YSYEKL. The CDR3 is CASSQSRGHNEQFF. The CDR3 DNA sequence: TGCGCCAGCAGCCAATCCCGGGGGCACAATGAGCAGTTCTTC.

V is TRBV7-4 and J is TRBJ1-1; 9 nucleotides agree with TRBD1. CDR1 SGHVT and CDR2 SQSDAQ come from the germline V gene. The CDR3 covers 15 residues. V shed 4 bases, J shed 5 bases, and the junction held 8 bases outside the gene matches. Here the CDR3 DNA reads TGTGCCAGCAGCTCACGACAGGGGGAGCGAACTGAAGCTTTCTTT. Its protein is CASSSRQGERTEAFF.

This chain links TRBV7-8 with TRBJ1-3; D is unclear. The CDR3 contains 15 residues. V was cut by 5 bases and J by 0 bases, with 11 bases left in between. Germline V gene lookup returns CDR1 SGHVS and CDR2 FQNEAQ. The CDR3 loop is CASSPRRASGNTIYF. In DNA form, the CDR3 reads TGTGCCAGCAGCCCGCGGAGGGCCTCTGGAAACACCATATATTTT.

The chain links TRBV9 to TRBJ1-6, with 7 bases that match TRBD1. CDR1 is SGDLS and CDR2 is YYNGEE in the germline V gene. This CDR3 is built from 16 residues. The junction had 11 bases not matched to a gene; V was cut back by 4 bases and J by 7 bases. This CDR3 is CASSSRDSRGNSPLHF. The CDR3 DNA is TGTGCCAGCAGCTCCCGGGACAGCCGAGGAAATTCACCCCTCCACTTT.

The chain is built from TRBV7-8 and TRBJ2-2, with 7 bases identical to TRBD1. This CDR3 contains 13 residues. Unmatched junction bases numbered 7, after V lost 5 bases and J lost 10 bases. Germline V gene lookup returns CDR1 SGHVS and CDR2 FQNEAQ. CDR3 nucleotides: TGTGCCAGCAGCCGAAGGGGACAGAAGGAGCTGTTTTTT. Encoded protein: CASSRRGQKELFF.

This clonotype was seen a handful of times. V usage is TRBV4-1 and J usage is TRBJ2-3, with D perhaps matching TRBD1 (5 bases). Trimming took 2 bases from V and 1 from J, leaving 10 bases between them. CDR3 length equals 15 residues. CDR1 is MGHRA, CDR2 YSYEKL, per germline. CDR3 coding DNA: TGCGCCAGCAGCCAACGGCAGGGTGGCACAGATACGCAGTATTTT. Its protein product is CASSQRQGGTDTQYF.

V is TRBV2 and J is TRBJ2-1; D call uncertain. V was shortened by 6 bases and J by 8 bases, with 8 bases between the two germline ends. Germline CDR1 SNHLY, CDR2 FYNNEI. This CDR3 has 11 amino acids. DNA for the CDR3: TGTGCCAGCAGGGATACGCATGAGCAGTTCTTC. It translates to CASRDTHEQFF.

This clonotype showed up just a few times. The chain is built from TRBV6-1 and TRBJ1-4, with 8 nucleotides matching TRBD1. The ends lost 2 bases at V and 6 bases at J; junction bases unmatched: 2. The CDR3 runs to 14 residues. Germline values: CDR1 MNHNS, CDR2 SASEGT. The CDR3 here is CASSEQGADEKLFF. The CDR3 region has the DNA TGTGCCAGCAGTGAACAGGGGGCGGATGAAAAACTGTTTTTT.

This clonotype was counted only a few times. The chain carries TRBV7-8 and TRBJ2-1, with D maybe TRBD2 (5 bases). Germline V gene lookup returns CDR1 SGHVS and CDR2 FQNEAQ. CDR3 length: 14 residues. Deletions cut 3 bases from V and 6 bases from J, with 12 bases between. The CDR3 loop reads CASSFVRGGNEQFF. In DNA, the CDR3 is TGTGCCAGCAGCTTTGTCCGGGGTGGCAATGAGCAGTTCTTC.

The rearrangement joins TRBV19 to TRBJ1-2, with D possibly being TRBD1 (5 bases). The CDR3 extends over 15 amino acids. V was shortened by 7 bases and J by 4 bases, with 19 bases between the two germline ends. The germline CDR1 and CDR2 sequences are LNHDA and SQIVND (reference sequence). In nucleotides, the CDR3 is TGTGCCAGTAATCCATCGCAGGGAATCTCCTATGGCTACACCTTC. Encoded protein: CASNPSQGISYGYTF.

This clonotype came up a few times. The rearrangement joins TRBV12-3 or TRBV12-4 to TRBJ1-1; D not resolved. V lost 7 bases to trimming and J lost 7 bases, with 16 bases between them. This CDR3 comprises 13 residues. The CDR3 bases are TGTGCCAGCACTCTCCCCGGAGGCGTTGAAGCTTTCTTT. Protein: CASTLPGGVEAFF.

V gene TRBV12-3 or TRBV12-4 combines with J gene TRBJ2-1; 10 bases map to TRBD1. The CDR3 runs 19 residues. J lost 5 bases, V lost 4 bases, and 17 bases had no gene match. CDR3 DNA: TGTGCCAGCAGTTCGACCTTAAGGGACAGGGGAAGACATGACAATGAGCAGTTCTTC. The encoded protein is CASSSTLRDRGRHDNEQFF.

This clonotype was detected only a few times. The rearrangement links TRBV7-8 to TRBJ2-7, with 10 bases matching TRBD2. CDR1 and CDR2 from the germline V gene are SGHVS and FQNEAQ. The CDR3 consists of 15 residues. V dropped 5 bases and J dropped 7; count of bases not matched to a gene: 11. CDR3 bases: TGTGCCAGCAGCCTCAGCGGGGGGGCGATAGAAGAGCAGTACTTC. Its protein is CASSLSGGAIEEQYF. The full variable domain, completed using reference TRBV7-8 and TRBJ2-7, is GAGVSQSPRYKVAKRGQDVALRCDPISGHVSLFWYQQALGQGPEFLTYFQNEAQLDKSGLPSDRFFAERPEGSVSTLKIQRTQQEDSAVYLCASSLSGGAIEEQYFGPGTRLTVT.

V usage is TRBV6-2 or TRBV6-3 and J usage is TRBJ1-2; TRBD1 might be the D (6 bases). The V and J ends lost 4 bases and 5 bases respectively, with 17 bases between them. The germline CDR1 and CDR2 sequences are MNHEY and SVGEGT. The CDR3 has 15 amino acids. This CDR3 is CASSSNRDIKYGYTF. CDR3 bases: TGTGCCAGCAGTTCTAACCGGGACATCAAGTATGGCTACACCTTC.

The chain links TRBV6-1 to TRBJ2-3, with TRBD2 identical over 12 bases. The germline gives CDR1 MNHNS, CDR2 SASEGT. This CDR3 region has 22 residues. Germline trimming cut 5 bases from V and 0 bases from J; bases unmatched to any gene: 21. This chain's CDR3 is CASSSYASLAGGPKSSTDTQYF. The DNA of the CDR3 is TGTGCCAGCAGTTCTTACGCAAGCCTAGCGGGGGGGCCGAAGTCTAGCACAGATACGCAGTATTTT.

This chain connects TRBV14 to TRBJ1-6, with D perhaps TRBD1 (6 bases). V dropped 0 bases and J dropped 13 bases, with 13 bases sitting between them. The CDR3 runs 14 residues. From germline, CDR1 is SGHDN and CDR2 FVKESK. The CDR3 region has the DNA TGTGCCAGCAGCCAAGAGGCAGAGGGGGTTCCCCTCCACTTT. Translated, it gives CASSQEAEGVPLHF.

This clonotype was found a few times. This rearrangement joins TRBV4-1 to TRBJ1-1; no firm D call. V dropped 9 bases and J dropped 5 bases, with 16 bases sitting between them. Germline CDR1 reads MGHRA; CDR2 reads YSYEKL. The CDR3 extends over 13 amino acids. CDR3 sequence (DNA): TGCGCCAGTGCCGGTGAGGGAATAACTGAAGCTTTCTTT. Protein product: CASAGEGITEAFF.

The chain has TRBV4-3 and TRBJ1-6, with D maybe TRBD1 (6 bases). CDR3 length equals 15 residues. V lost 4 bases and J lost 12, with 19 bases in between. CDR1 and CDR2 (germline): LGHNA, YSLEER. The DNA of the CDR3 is TGCGCCAGCAGCCCCGGGTGGGCCGGGGGCCTACCCCTCCACTTT. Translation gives CASSPGWAGGLPLHF.

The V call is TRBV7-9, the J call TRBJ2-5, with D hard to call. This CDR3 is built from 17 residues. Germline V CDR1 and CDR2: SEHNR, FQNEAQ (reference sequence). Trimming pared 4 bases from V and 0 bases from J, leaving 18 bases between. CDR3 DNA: TGTGCCAGCAGCTCAATACCTCGGGCCCCGTACCAAGAGACCCAGTACTTC. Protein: CASSSIPRAPYQETQYF.